Presented here are 20 T cell receptor beta chains from one specimen sequenced in a study of early T cells in non-severe SARS-CoV-2 infection. TCRdb ran MiXCR on the 5' RACE reads and lists one entry per CDR3 protein. The sample lists some 60,000 distinct CDR3 sequences, approximately 12% occurring once. The specimen was whole blood. The receptors were sampled from an adult who was a healthcare worker with PCR-confirmed SARS-CoV-2 infection or an uninfected control (not recorded which).

The J gene is TRBJ2-2, the V gene TRBV5-1, with no clear D. Germline values: CDR1 SGHRS, CDR2 YFSETQ. V was clipped by 4 bases and J by 2 bases, with 15 bases between them. CDR3 length: 16 residues. The CDR3 loop reads CASSPTRLSNTGELFF. In nucleotides, the CDR3 is TGCGCCAGCAGCCCTACGCGGCTTTCTAACACCGGGGAGCTGTTTTTT.

This chain connects TRBV19 to TRBJ2-3; D possibly corresponds to TRBD1 (6 bases). The germline V gene encodes CDR1 LNHDA and CDR2 SQIVND (reference sequence). The CDR3 has 14 amino acids. The V and J ends lost 5 bases and 5 bases respectively, with 14 bases between them. The DNA of the CDR3 is TGTGCCAGTAGTCCCCCCTGGGGGCAAGATACGCAGTATTTT. Translated: CASSPPWGQDTQYF.

This CDR3 reads CASSYSGGGVLYEQYF. In nucleotides, the CDR3 is TGTGCCAGCAGTTACTCGGGAGGGGGTGTTCTCTACGAGCAGTACTTC. V usage is TRBV6-6 and J usage is TRBJ2-7, with D maybe TRBD2 (7 bases). Germline assignment: CDR1 MNHNY and CDR2 SVGAGI (reference sequence). V dropped 0 bases and J dropped 3 bases, with 15 bases sitting between them. The length of the CDR3 is 16 residues.

This clonotype was recorded many times. The rearrangement links TRBV27 to TRBJ1-4; 9 nucleotides match TRBD1. The CDR3 length is 15 residues. Germline V gene data show CDR1 as MNHEY and CDR2 as SMNVEV (reference sequence). J was trimmed by 8 bases and V by 1 base; bases with no gene match: 5. CDR3 DNA sequence: TGTGCCAGCAGTTTATTCGGGACAGGGAAAGAAAAACTGTTTTTT. It codes for CASSLFGTGKEKLFF. The whole variable domain, remainder taken from reference TRBV27 and TRBJ1-4, is EAQVTQNPRYLITVTGKKLTVTCSQNMNHEYMSWYRQDPGLGLRQIYYSMNVEVTDKGDVPEGYKVSRKEKRNFPLILESPSPNQTSLYFCASSLFGTGKEKLFFGSGTQLSVL.

At least ten counts were recorded for this clonotype. V and J are TRBV28 and TRBJ1-2; no definite D call. The germline CDR1 and CDR2 sequences are MDHEN and SYDVKM. This CDR3 has 14 amino acids. V shed 7 bases and J shed 8 bases, with 20 bases lying between them. The CDR3 DNA reads as TGTGCCAGCACTACTGCAAGCCGCCGGTCCGGCTACACCTTC. Residues: CASTTASRRSGYTF.

This clonotype was recorded at least ten times. The chain combines TRBV5-1 with TRBJ1-1; tentative D call: TRBD1 (6 bases). Looked up from germline, CDR1 is SGHRS and CDR2 is YFSETQ. With 1 base removed from V and 0 bases from J, the gap between germline ends came to 19 bases. This CDR3 comprises 18 residues. CDR3 in amino acids: CASSLRGDRTSLNTEAFF. CDR3 nucleotide sequence: TGCGCCAGCAGCTTGAGGGGTGACAGGACCAGTTTGAACACTGAAGCTTTCTTT.

A few counts support this clonotype. The chain recombines TRBV5-6 with TRBJ2-7; 7 nucleotides match TRBD1. The CDR3 is 13 amino acids. CDR1 SGHDT and CDR2 YYEEEE come from the germline V gene. Trimming took 6 bases from V and 2 from J; bases not matched to a gene: 5. CDR3 bases: TGTGCCAGCACCGAACAGGGGCCCTACGAGCAGTACTTC. Translated: CASTEQGPYEQYF.

Remarks on this clonotype: This sequence may be a read error, since a much larger clone differs from it by one base. The chain combines TRBV12-3 or TRBV12-4 with TRBJ2-1; 12 bases fit TRBD2. The CDR3 covers 15 residues. CDR3 amino acids: CVSSPLAGGYNEQFF. As DNA, the CDR3 is TGTGTCAGCAGTCCTCTAGCGGGAGGGTACAATGAGCAGTTCTTC.

The sample holds many counts of this clonotype. The chain has TRBV5-1 and TRBJ2-7, with D perhaps matching TRBD1 (5 bases). Trimming left V 0 bases short and J 1 base short, with 17 bases between. The germline CDR1 and CDR2 sequences are SGHRS and YFSETQ. CDR3 length: 17 amino acids. CDR3 sequence reads: CASSLVAGYSLSYEQYF. DNA for the CDR3: TGCGCCAGCAGCTTGGTGGCAGGGTACTCCCTTTCCTACGAGCAGTACTTC.

This clonotype has a count of ten or more. This sequence joins TRBV7-9 and TRBJ1-1; no firm D call. From germline, CDR1 is SEHNR and CDR2 FQNEAQ (reference sequence). V gave up 0 bases and J gave up 1 base, with 6 bases separating them. This CDR3 region has 14 residues. This CDR3 is CASSLAGENTEAFF. CDR3 DNA: TGTGCCAGCAGCTTAGCCGGGGAGAACACTGAAGCTTTCTTT.

This clonotype occurred many times. The gene calls are TRBV12-3 or TRBV12-4 and TRBJ1-4; TRBD1 matches at 7 bases. V dropped 5 bases and J dropped 5; count of bases not matched to a gene: 8. This CDR3 is built from 15 residues. This chain's CDR3 is CASSLAGTDNEKLFF. Here the CDR3 DNA reads TGTGCCAGCAGTCTCGCCGGGACAGACAATGAAAAACTGTTTTTT.

CDR3 in DNA: TGTGCCATCAGTGAAGGCCAAGTAGTCGGCGGCTACACCTTC. Its translation is CAISEGQVVGGYTF. The rearrangement joins TRBV10-3 to TRBJ1-2; no reliable D call. V gave up 3 bases and J gave up 8 bases, with 16 bases separating them. From germline, CDR1 is ENHRY and CDR2 SYGVKD. The CDR3 runs 14 residues.

This clonotype has more than one count but fewer than ten. The genes are TRBV10-3 and TRBJ2-3; perhaps TRBD2 as D (7 bases). Germline V CDR1 and CDR2: ENHRY, SYGVKD. Trimming cost V 8 bases and J 1 base, with 10 bases left between them. This CDR3 has 13 amino acids. Written as DNA, the CDR3 is TGTGCCATCGGGGGGGCGGGCACAGATACGCAGTATTTT. This sequence encodes CAIGGAGTDTQYF.

Many counts were recorded for this clonotype. The rearrangement links TRBV5-1 to TRBJ2-1; unclear D gene. The CDR3 is made up of 14 amino acids. Per germline, CDR1 SGHRS and CDR2 YFSETQ. The V end lost 2 bases, the J end lost 7 bases, and 13 bases lay between the germline ends. CDR3 sequence: CASSFLGFGNEQFF. CDR3 DNA: TGCGCCAGCAGCTTTTTAGGATTCGGGAATGAGCAGTTCTTC.

This clonotype was counted a few times. The chain joins TRBV11-2 to TRBJ2-1, with 7 bases lining up with TRBD2. Unmatched junction bases numbered 9, after V lost 2 bases and J lost 5 bases. The CDR3 covers 16 residues. In germline, CDR1 is SGHAT, CDR2 FQNNGV. The CDR3 DNA reads TGTGCCAGCAGCTTAAGGGGAGGGCCTTCGGACAATGAGCAGTTCTTC. Protein: CASSLRGGPSDNEQFF.

This clonotype was seen a handful of times. V is TRBV30 and J is TRBJ1-2; D is undetermined. The CDR3 spans 12 residues. V lost 0 bases and J lost 7, with 9 bases in between. Germline loops: CDR1 GTSNPN, CDR2 SVGIG (reference sequence). The chain's CDR3 is CAWSVSPGGYTF. In DNA, the CDR3 is TGTGCCTGGAGTGTATCCCCCGGTGGCTACACCTTC.

This chain uses TRBV12-3 or TRBV12-4 with TRBJ1-5; D is uncertain. The CDR3 is 18 amino acids. V was clipped by 5 bases and J by 2 bases, with 22 bases between them. Written as DNA, the CDR3 is TGTGCCAGCAGTCCAACTTTTGGACCCTTGGGAGGCAATCAGCCCCAGCATTTT. It encodes CASSPTFGPLGGNQPQHF.

In its sample, this clonotype was seen many times. This sequence joins TRBV15 and TRBJ2-1, with D unclear. V was shortened by 0 bases and J by 7 bases, with 16 bases between the two germline ends. Germline V gene sequence: CDR1 LNHNV, CDR2 YYDKDF (reference sequence). CDR3 length equals 16 residues. Here the CDR3 DNA reads TGTGCCACCAGCAGAGATCGCGCGTACGGCCTTAATGAGCAGTTCTTC. It codes for CATSRDRAYGLNEQFF.

This clonotype has ten or more counts. The CDR3: CASSTGLAGTGELFF. CDR3 DNA: TGTGCCAGCAGTACGGGACTAGCAGGCACCGGGGAGCTGTTTTTT. This chain connects TRBV6-5 to TRBJ2-2, with 9 bases lining up with TRBD2. CDR1 and CDR2 from the germline V gene are MNHEY and SVGAGI. J gave up 4 bases and V 5 bases, and 5 bases lay outside the gene matches. This CDR3 contains 15 residues.

This clonotype was picked up one time. V is TRBV14 and J is TRBJ1-2; D ambiguous. V shed 0 bases and J shed 4 bases, with 6 bases lying between them. CDR1 is SGHDN and CDR2 is FVKESK in the germline V gene. The CDR3 is made up of 13 amino acids. The DNA of the CDR3 is TGTGCCAGCAGCCAAGATTACAGCTATGGCTACACCTTC. Translation: CASSQDYSYGYTF.